These T cell receptor beta chains were read from a single sample in a study of PD-1 blockade in classical Hodgkin lymphoma. The data were produced by immunoSEQ multiplex PCR, yet TCRdb's version contains in-frame clones alone and is incomplete. There are tens of thousands of clones in the sample; 88% occur only once, and approximately 23% lies in the top ten. The sequencing used peripheral blood mononuclear cells (PBMCs), collected before the fourth cycle of nivolumab. These receptors were taken from a human donor with classical Hodgkin lymphoma. CDR3s leave out the opening cysteine and the closing phenylalanine or tryptophan. D genes are given only for firm matches. Clone size is shown for a subset of rows, as once, few, many or a class of expanded clone.

v_gene	abundance	d_gene	j_gene	CDR3aa
TRBV27	.	.	TRBJ2-5	ASSPYEGLQETQY
TRBV5-1	.	TRBD1	TRBJ2-5	ASSFLTGSRETQY
TRBV5-4	.	TRBD1	TRBJ1-5	ASSLGDRGNQPQH
TRBV5-4	.	TRBD2	TRBJ2-3	ASSPTLTSGRTDTQY
TRBV7-9	.	.	TRBJ1-2	ASSLASPENRDCT
TRBV12-5	medium-sized	.	TRBJ2-7	ASGLGRSYEQY
TRBV29-1	.	.	TRBJ2-7	SVETSIDEQY
TRBV5-4	once	.	TRBJ2-7	ASIHTERGRPSYEQY
TRBV29-1	.	.	TRBJ1-3	SVSSGGNTIY
TRBV6-1	.	TRBD1	TRBJ2-5	ASVPTGGETQY
TRBV4-1	few	.	TRBJ1-1	ASSQEAGRVRTEAF
TRBV30	.	.	TRBJ1-5	AWSASRPDQPQH
TRBV4-1	few	TRBD1	TRBJ2-4	ASSHPPRQGSIQY
TRBV6-5	.	.	TRBJ1-1	ASSYKGLGTEAF
TRBV5-1	.	.	TRBJ2-4	ASSLVVRTVKNIQY
TRBV5-1	.	.	TRBJ2-7	ASSPTAGRTEQY
TRBV19	once	.	TRBJ2-7	ASSIRRRDYEQY
TRBV4-1	once	TRBD1	TRBJ2-2	ASSQTGTGFTGELF
TRBV7-9	.	.	TRBJ1-4	ASSPPGLLGEKLF
TRBV4-2	once	.	TRBJ2-3	ASSQDAGAGADTQY
TRBV30	.	TRBD2	TRBJ2-3	AWNLGLAGSTDTQY
TRBV9	.	.	TRBJ1-1	ASSVGQVGGTEAF
TRBV5-5	.	.	TRBJ2-5	ASSFLGTDRQTQY
TRBV10-1	.	TRBD1	TRBJ1-2	ASSENRDRGFYGYT
TRBV5-4	.	TRBD2	TRBJ2-7	ASSLESGIPPYEQY
TRBV4-1	.	TRBD1	TRBJ1-5	ASSQESIWDRGNQPQH
TRBV11-2	.	.	TRBJ2-5	ASSLDVYRANSQETQY
TRBV18	.	.	TRBJ2-2	ASSPQGNTGELF
TRBV30	.	.	TRBJ1-6	ALEVGNNSPLH
TRBV19	.	TRBD1	TRBJ1-5	ASSAGQGVQPQH
TRBV7-3	.	TRBD1	TRBJ1-1	ASSSGGTEAF
TRBV18	.	.	TRBJ1-1	ASSPQGTGNTEAF
TRBV5-1	.	TRBD1	TRBJ2-1	ASSLGTGIIEQF
TRBV6-1	.	TRBD1	TRBJ1-2	ASSASGQGSYGYT
TRBV20-1	once	.	TRBJ2-3	SAAGTTQY
TRBV18	.	TRBD1	TRBJ1-2	ASSPDRTKNYGYT
TRBV6-5	.	TRBD1	TRBJ2-1	ASTRWDREGGEQF
TRBV7-8	once	.	TRBJ2-7	ASSLRQANSYEQY
TRBV10-3	.	TRBD1	TRBJ2-7	AISEPGGPYEQY
TRBV6-5	once	.	TRBJ1-1	ASNGNLNTEAF
TRBV7-3	.	.	TRBJ2-2	ASSLGARGTGELF
TRBV10-2	.	.	TRBJ2-5	ASSESVPKLYQETQY
TRBV19	.	TRBD2	TRBJ2-3	ASNFGLAGADTDTQY
TRBV27	.	.	TRBJ1-2	ASSLSADLYGYT
TRBV5-1	.	.	TRBJ1-1	APRGRPDRSETEAF
TRBV5-4	.	TRBD2	TRBJ2-5	ASSPLAGGLPGETQY
TRBV6-5	once	.	TRBJ1-5	ASSLGVGVSQGPQH
TRBV18	.	.	TRBJ2-2	ASSPIDDTTGELF
TRBV7-8	once	TRBD1	TRBJ2-7	ASSHPGTGEYEQY
TRBV29-1	.	.	TRBJ1-5	SVQGQSNQPQH
TRBV5-5	once	TRBD1	TRBJ2-1	ASSLPTGGADNEQF
TRBV19	.	TRBD2	TRBJ2-1	ASSIGREGEQF
TRBV5-6	.	TRBD1	TRBJ1-3	ASYLGPTGGFGNTIY